The rows below give T cell receptor beta chains drawn from one sample of a study of a mutant IDH1 vaccine in newly diagnosed glioma. Sequencing was performed with immunoSEQ multiplex PCR; in TCRdb, only in-frame clones are kept and a portion is missing. The profile shows 35,000 to 40,000 clones, 81% of them singletons. What these receptors recognize is not known. The sequencing used PBMCs, collected from a glioma patient whose treatment included an IDH1 peptide vaccine. The source of these receptors is a man aged 35 to 55 with glioma. CDR3s include the opening cysteine and the closing phenylalanine or tryptophan. The order of the fields is clone size, J gene, V gene, D gene, CDR3 DNA, CDR3 protein. A D gene is named only where the DNA matches it firmly. Rows may omit the clone size; those that give it use once, few, many or a size class.

NA TRBJ1-3 TRBV5-1 TRBD1 TGCGCCAGCAGCCTAGGGGGCCTTGGAAACACCATATATTTT CASSLGGLGNTIYF
NA TRBJ1-2 TRBV19 TRBD1 TGTGCCAGTAGTGGACCGGGACAGTCTAACTATGGCTACACCTTC CASSGPGQSNYGYTF
NA TRBJ2-1 TRBV5-4 NA TGTGCCAGCAGCTTTAGTACAGCCTACAATGAGCAGTTCTTC CASSFSTAYNEQFF
NA TRBJ1-1 TRBV19 NA TGTGCCACCAACCCCCGGGGGGCCCTCACTGAAGCTTTCTTT CATNPRGALTEAFF
NA TRBJ1-2 TRBV28 NA TGTGCCAGCAGTTTACTTCACCCGGGAGGGGCCGCCTATGGCTACACCTTC CASSLLHPGGAAYGYTF
NA TRBJ2-3 TRBV5-8 TRBD1 TGTGCCAGCAGACCCCGACAGGGGGACGTGGATACGCAGTATTTT CASRPRQGDVDTQYF
NA TRBJ1-1 TRBV5-6 NA TGTGCCAGCAGCTTGCGGGGGACTGAAGCTTTCTTT CASSLRGTEAFF
NA TRBJ2-3 TRBV4-2 TRBD2 TGTGCCAGCAGCCAAGGACTAGCGGGGGGCGGAACAGATACGCAGTATTTT CASSQGLAGGGTDTQYF
NA TRBJ1-3 TRBV7-6 TRBD1 TGTGCCAGCAGCTTAGGGGCGGGACAGGGGACCTCTGGAAACACCATATATTTT CASSLGAGQGTSGNTIYF
NA TRBJ2-7 TRBV7-8 NA TGTGCCAGCAGCTTAGCGGCTGCCTACGAGCAGTACTTC CASSLAAAYEQYF
NA TRBJ2-7 TRBV6-5 NA TGTGCCAGCAGTTTGGAAAGCTCCTACGAGCAGTACTTC CASSLESSYEQYF
NA TRBJ2-5 TRBV7-2 TRBD2 TGTGCCAGCAGCTTACAGCGGGGGGGCCGGGAGACCCAGTACTTC CASSLQRGGRETQYF
NA TRBJ2-2 TRBV28 NA TGTGCCAGCAGTTTCGCAGGGAGGAACACCGGGGAGCTGTTTTTT CASSFAGRNTGELFF
few TRBJ2-2 TRBV10-1 NA TGCGCCAGCAGTGAGTCGCTAAGCCAAGGGAACACCGGGGAGCTGTTTTTT CASSESLSQGNTGELFF
NA TRBJ2-7 TRBV11-2 NA TGTGCCAGCAGTGCCGGGATCCCCTACGAGCAGTACTTC CASSAGIPYEQYF
NA TRBJ1-1 TRBV4-3 NA TGCGCCAGCAGCCAAGAGTCTCCTAGTAGTCACAGGAGCATTCCCTTGAACACTGAAGCTTTCTTT CASSQESPSSHRSIPLNTEAFF
few TRBJ1-1 TRBV6-6 NA TGTGCCAGCAGTTACTCTGTGGGTAGCTCGAACACTGAAGCTTTCTTT CASSYSVGSSNTEAFF
NA TRBJ2-1 TRBV5-8 NA TGTGCCAGCAGCTCCAGGGGTACAGGATCCTACAATGAGCAGTTCTTC CASSSRGTGSYNEQFF
NA TRBJ2-2 TRBV27 TRBD1 TGTGCCAGCAGACCGGGACAGGGGACCGGGGAGCTGTTTTTT CASRPGQGTGELFF
NA TRBJ2-1 TRBV5-1 NA TGCGCCAGCAGCTTGGACGGGACATCCTACAATGAGCAGTTCTTC CASSLDGTSYNEQFF
once TRBJ2-3 TRBV27 NA TGTGCCAGCAGTCATAACAGAGATACGCAGTATTTT CASSHNRDTQYF
NA TRBJ2-5 TRBV23-1 NA TGCGCCAGCAGTCCTAACGGCTGGTACCAAGAGACCCAGTACTTC CASSPNGWYQETQYF
NA TRBJ1-2 TRBV18 TRBD1 TGTGCCAGCTCACCACCGGCGTGGCAGGGGGAGAATGGCTACACCTTC CASSPPAWQGENGYTF
NA TRBJ2-3 TRBV5-5 NA TGTGCCAGCAGCTTGGCTGCTAGTGATACGCAGTATTTT CASSLAASDTQYF
NA TRBJ1-2 TRBV4-3 NA TGCGCCAGCAGCCAAGATTCCAGACTCTATGGCTACACCTTC CASSQDSRLYGYTF
NA TRBJ2-7 TRBV29-1 TRBD1 TGCAGCGTTGAAGAACCCTCGAGGGACAGGGGGCCCTACGAGCAGTACTTC CSVEEPSRDRGPYEQYF
NA TRBJ2-1 TRBV27 TRBD2 TGTGCCAGCAGTTTGACGAGGGGGACTAGCGGGACATACGAGCAGTTCTTC CASSLTRGTSGTYEQFF
NA TRBJ2-7 TRBV7-9 NA TGTGCCAGCAGCACCCCTGACAGCCCCTACGAGCAGTACTTC CASSTPDSPYEQYF
NA TRBJ2-3 TRBV28 TRBD2 TGTGCCAGCAGTTCCCCTACTAGCGGGAGTGGCACAGATACGCAGTATTTT CASSSPTSGSGTDTQYF
NA TRBJ1-4 TRBV2 NA TGTGCCAGCCGACCCGGCAGGGACCGTAATGAAAAACTGTTTTTT CASRPGRDRNEKLFF
NA TRBJ2-1 TRBV5-1 TRBD2 TGCGCCACTGCGACGGGGGGAATAGTCAATGAGCAGTTCTTC CATATGGIVNEQFF
NA TRBJ2-7 TRBV11-3 TRBD1 TGTGCCAGCAGCTCGCAGGGACAGGGGGAATCGCTGTACTTC CASSSQGQGESLYF
NA TRBJ2-1 TRBV28 NA TGTGCCATTACGGCTAGCTCCTACAATGAGCAGTTCTTC CAITASSYNEQFF
NA TRBJ2-1 TRBV5-8 NA TGTGCCAGTACCCCTGGCGGCCCTTCCTACAATGAGCAGTTCTTC CASTPGGPSYNEQFF
NA TRBJ1-2 TRBV7-2 TRBD1 TGTGCCAGCAGCTTAGCATTAGGGGGCATCTCCTATGGCTACACCTTC CASSLALGGISYGYTF
NA TRBJ1-5 TRBV7-2 NA TGTGCCAGCAGCTTAGGAGGGGCTGGGCGGCCCCAGCATTTT CASSLGGAGRPQHF
NA TRBJ1-2 TRBV7-2 NA TGTGCCAGCAGCTTAGGGACGGCGGGAGGCTACACCTTC CASSLGTAGGYTF
NA TRBJ2-5 TRBV20-1 NA TGCAGTGGGATGCTAGAGACCCAGTACTTC CSGMLETQYF
NA TRBJ2-1 TRBV19 NA TGTGCCAGTAGTATAGGGGGGACTTTTACCAATGAGCAGTTCTTC CASSIGGTFTNEQFF
few TRBJ1-6 TRBV6-5 TRBD1 TGTGCCAGCAGTTACACCGCCGGGACAGAGAATTCACCCCTCCACTTT CASSYTAGTENSPLHF
NA TRBJ2-1 TRBV5-4 NA TGTGCCAGCAGCCGGTTGGGGGTGAGCTCCTACAATGAGCAGTTCTTC CASSRLGVSSYNEQFF
NA TRBJ1-3 TRBV28 NA TGTGCCAGCAGTTCGGGACGGAGATTTGCCACCATATATTTT CASSSGRRFATIYF
NA TRBJ1-4 TRBV6-5 NA TGTGCCAGCAGTCCAGGGAATTTGAGGGAAAAACTGTTTTTT CASSPGNLREKLFF
NA TRBJ2-7 TRBV5-5 NA TGTGCCAGCAGCATAATCCAGGGGGGTGGAGACTACGAGCAGTACTTC CASSIIQGGGDYEQYF
NA TRBJ2-7 TRBV19 TRBD1 TGTGCCAGTAGTGTTCAGGGGGCAGGAGGGGAGCAGTACTTC CASSVQGAGGEQYF